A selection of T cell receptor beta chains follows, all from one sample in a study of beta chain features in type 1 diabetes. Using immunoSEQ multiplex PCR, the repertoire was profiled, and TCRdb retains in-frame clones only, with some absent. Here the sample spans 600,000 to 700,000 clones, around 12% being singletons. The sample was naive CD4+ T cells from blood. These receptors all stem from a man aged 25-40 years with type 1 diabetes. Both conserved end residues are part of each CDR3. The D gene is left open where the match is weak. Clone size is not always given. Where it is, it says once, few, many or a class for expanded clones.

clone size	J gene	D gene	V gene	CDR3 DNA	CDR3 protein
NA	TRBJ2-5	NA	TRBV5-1	TGCGCCAGCAGCTTCGGGCCCCAAGAGACCCAGTACTTC	CASSFGPQETQYF
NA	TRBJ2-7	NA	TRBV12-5	TGTGCTAGTGGCCAAGGGACTGTCGTTACCTACGAGCAGTACTTC	CASGQGTVVTYEQYF
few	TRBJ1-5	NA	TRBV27	TGTGCCAGCAGTCCCGCGCCGCCCCAGCATTTT	CASSPAPPQHF
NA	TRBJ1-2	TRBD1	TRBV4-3	TGCGCCAGCAGCCAGGCCCATGGACAGGCCGCGTTTTATGGCTACACCTTC	CASSQAHGQAAFYGYTF
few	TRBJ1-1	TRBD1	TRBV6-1	TGTGCCAGCAGTGAACGGCCAGGGGGAAGCACTGAAGCTTTCTTT	CASSERPGGSTEAFF
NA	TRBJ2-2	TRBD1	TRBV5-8	TGTGCCAGCACCTACAGGGGGCGGACCGGGGAGCTGTTTTTT	CASTYRGRTGELFF
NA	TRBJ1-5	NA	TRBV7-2	TGTGCCAGCAGCTACCAACAGGGCTCCAATCAGCCCCAGCATTTT	CASSYQQGSNQPQHF
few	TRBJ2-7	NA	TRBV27	TGTGCCAGCAGTTTAAAATGGGTAGGGTACGAGCAGTACTTC	CASSLKWVGYEQYF
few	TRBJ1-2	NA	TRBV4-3	TGCGCCAGCAGCCAATCCGTTGGAGGGACCGTAGGGGGCTACACCTTC	CASSQSVGGTVGGYTF
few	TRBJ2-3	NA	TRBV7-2	TGTGCCAGCAGCACCCCGGGCCTCCGGTCGGGGCAGTATTTT	CASSTPGLRSGQYF
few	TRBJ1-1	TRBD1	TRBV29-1	TGCAGCGCCAGGACAGGGCCCACTGAAGCTTTCTTT	CSARTGPTEAFF
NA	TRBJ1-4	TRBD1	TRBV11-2	TGTGCCAGCAGCTTACCCCCTCGGGACAGTCTTGCAACTAATGAAAAACTGTTTTTT	CASSLPPRDSLATNEKLFF
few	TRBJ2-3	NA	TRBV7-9	TGTGCCAGCAGCTTAGACCCCGGGGCAGATACGCAGTATTTT	CASSLDPGADTQYF
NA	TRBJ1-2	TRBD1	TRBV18	TGTGCCAGCTCACCCGACAGGGCTGCTAACTATGGCTACACCTTC	CASSPDRAANYGYTF
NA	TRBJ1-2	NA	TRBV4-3	TGCGCCAGCAGCCAGGAGGGACGGAAGCCTACTTATGGCTACACCTTC	CASSQEGRKPTYGYTF
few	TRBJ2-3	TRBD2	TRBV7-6	TGTGCCAGCAGCTTTCTAGCGGGGAGCACAGATACGCAGTATTTT	CASSFLAGSTDTQYF
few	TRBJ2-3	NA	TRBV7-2	TGTGCCAGCAGCCCCCGGGACTTCACAGATACGCAGTATTTT	CASSPRDFTDTQYF
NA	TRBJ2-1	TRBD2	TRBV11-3	TGTGCCAGCAGTGGGAGGGGTTACAATGAGCAGTTCTTC	CASSGRGYNEQFF
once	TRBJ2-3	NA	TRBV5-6	TGTGCCAGCAGCCCCCCCAGTGCAGATACGCAGTATTTT	CASSPPSADTQYF
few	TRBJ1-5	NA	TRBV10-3	TGTGCCATCAGTGATAGCAATCAGCCCCAGCATTTT	CAISDSNQPQHF